This record covers a single T cell receptor (beta chain). Antigen specificity is unknown. Per the germline V gene, CDR1 is SGHRS and CDR2 is YFSETQ. The CDR3 extends over 15 amino acids. V was clipped by 0 bases and J by 4 bases, with 12 bases between them. The sample belongs to a study of cytomegalovirus exposure and HLA in healthy donors. Across the whole study: The same platform was used for the 130 or so validation repertoires and the roughly 680 first-cohort repertoires, a later analysis reported.

Study-wide results and caveats: The TCR clusters that emerged in the first cohort tended, a later analysis found, to co-occur in the 120 validation repertoires. Testing in vitro showed three CMV-associated chains specific for CMV antigens.

TCRdb's copy holds only in-frame clones and misses some; the assay was immunoSEQ multiplex PCR. The repertoire holds 68,000 or so clones, 70% to 90% seen once, with around 1.3% in the top ten. This clonotype was obtained from a woman aged 18-30 years in good health and CMV-seronegative. V is TRBV5-1 and J is TRBJ2-3; D not resolved. The specimen sequenced was PBMCs. The CDR3 loop reads CASSLVAVPADTQYF. The DNA for the CDR3 is TGCGCCAGCAGCTTGGTGGCAGTCCCAGCAGATACGCAGTATTTT.